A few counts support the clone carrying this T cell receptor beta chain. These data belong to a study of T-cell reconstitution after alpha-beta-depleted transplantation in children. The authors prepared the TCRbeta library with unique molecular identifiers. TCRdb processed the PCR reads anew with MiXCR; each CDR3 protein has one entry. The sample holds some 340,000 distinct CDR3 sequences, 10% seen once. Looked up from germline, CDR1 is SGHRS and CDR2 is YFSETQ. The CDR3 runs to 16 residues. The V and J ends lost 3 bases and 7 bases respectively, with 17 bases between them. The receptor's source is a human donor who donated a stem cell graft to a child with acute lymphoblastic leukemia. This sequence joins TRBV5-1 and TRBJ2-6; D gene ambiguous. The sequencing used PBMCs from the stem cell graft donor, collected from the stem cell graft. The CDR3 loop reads CASSSRTALGANVLTF. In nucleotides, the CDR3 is TGCGCCAGCAGCTCTCGGACGGCCCTCGGTGCCAACGTCCTGACTTTC.